This T cell receptor beta chain was recovered during a study of T cell repertoires in cytomegalovirus infection. On the study more broadly: It was the public TCR beta signatures that indicated both CMV infection and matching HLA type. Study-level points and caveats: It was HLA-C-restricted CMV-specific TCR beta clonotypes that dominated the response ex vivo.

TCRdb ran MiXCR on the reads and lists one entry per CDR3 protein. The sample lists roughly 120,000 distinct CDR3 sequences, about 32% occurring once. A word on this clonotype: Its target is not known.

V lost 2 bases and J 5 bases, leaving 14 bases between the germline ends. The germline V gene has CDR1 MDHEN and CDR2 SYDVKM. There are 15 residues in the CDR3. This specimen was CD8+ T cells from cultured PBMCs, taken from culture after CMV antigen stimulation. This receptor was taken from a human donor in good health (CMV status not recorded). Some clones in this sample may be carry-over from other donors' samples. The rearrangement uses TRBV28 and TRBJ2-3, with a tentative D call TRBD2 (5 bases). The CDR3 DNA follows: TGTGCCAGCAGTTTAGGCCGTACAAGCGGAGATACGCAGTATTTT. This translates into CASSLGRTSGDTQYF. The variable domain in full, completed from reference TRBV28 and TRBJ2-3, reads DVKVTQSSRYLVKRTGEKVFLECVQDMDHENMFWYRQDPGLGLRLIYFSYDVKMKEKGDIPEGYSVSREKKERFSLILESASTNQTSMYLCASSLGRTSGDTQYFGPGTRLTVL.